A single sample gave rise to the 20 T cell receptor beta chains below, sequenced in a study of CD8 T cells in Susac syndrome. Reverse transcription of roughly 0.5 to 1 ug RNA was performed with random hexamers. TCRdb reprocessed the immunoSEQ multiplex PCR reads with MiXCR, giving one entry per CDR3 protein. In the table there are some 200,000 distinct CDR3 sequences, roughly 92% of which are singletons. The specimen sequenced was CD8+ T cells from PBMCs. Every receptor here comes from a human donor with multiple sclerosis.

This clonotype was observed a single time. Relative to the germline gene, one junction end is altered; a read error may explain this. The chain couples TRBV7-9 to TRBJ1-2; tentatively, D is TRBD1 (5 bases). This CDR3 has 15 residues. In germline, CDR1 is SEHNR, CDR2 FQNEAQ (reference sequence). The CDR3 DNA reads TGTGCCACCAGCCCCCAGGGCAGTTCACTCTATGGCTACACCTTC. Its protein is CATSPQGSSLYGYTF.

This clonotype was seen only once. The rearrangement uses TRBV6-2 or TRBV6-3 and TRBJ2-1, with D unclear. V was clipped by 5 bases and J by 5 bases, with 16 bases between them. In germline, CDR1 is MNHEY, CDR2 SVGEGT. The CDR3 totals 15 residues. The CDR3 protein is CASSGLAPWNNEQFF. The CDR3 nucleotides read TGTGCCAGCAGTGGATTGGCCCCATGGAACAATGAGCAGTTCTTC.

This CDR3 reads CSVGAGTPYEQYF. In DNA, the CDR3 is TGCAGCGTTGGGGCAGGGACACCCTACGAGCAGTACTTC. The V gene is TRBV29-1, the J gene TRBJ2-7; D may be TRBD1 (6 bases). The CDR3 contains 13 residues. V was pared by 4 bases and J by 2 bases, with 12 bases between. Germline CDR1 is SQVTM and CDR2 is ANQGSEA.

This sequence joins TRBV7-9 and TRBJ1-2; tentative D call: TRBD1 (5 bases). This CDR3 spans 13 amino acids. Trimming left V 5 bases short and J 8 bases short, with 15 bases between. CDR1 is SEHNR and CDR2 is FQNEAQ in the germline V gene (reference sequence). As DNA, the CDR3 is TGTGCCAGCAGCCCTCCCGGCGGGGCAGGCTACACCTTC. It yields the protein CASSPPGGAGYTF.

The J gene is TRBJ2-3, the V gene TRBV15; D call uncertain. There are 14 residues in the CDR3. V lost 9 bases, J lost 1 base, and 14 bases lay in between. The germline V gene has CDR1 LNHNV and CDR2 YYDKDF (reference sequence). The CDR3 region has the DNA TGTGCCACACAGCCGGTGGGCGGCACAGATACGCAGTATTTT. It is translated as CATQPVGGTDTQYF.

The chain links TRBV13 to TRBJ2-3, with 10 nucleotides matching TRBD1. J lost 4 bases, V lost 4 bases, and 8 bases had no gene match. The CDR3 has 16 amino acids. CDR1 PRHDT and CDR2 FYEKMQ come from the germline V gene (reference sequence). The CDR3 DNA reads as TGTGCCAGCAGCTCCCGACAGGGGGCGAGGCCAGATACGCAGTATTTT. It yields the protein CASSSRQGARPDTQYF.

V gene TRBV19 combines with J gene TRBJ1-5; D unclear. The CDR3 length is 15 residues. V was trimmed by 1 base and J by 1 base, leaving 8 bases between them. Germline V gives CDR1 LNHDA, CDR2 SQIVND (reference sequence). This CDR3 is CASSIGASSNQPQHF. For the CDR3, the DNA is TGTGCCAGTAGTATAGGGGCTTCAAGCAATCAGCCCCAGCATTTT.

Only one count was recorded for this clonotype. J is TRBJ1-1 and V is TRBV30; TRBD1 is a possible D gene (6 bases). Trimming stripped 3 bases from V and 6 bases from J, with 11 bases between. The CDR3 runs 12 residues. Germline-derived CDR1 and CDR2 are GTSNPN and SVGIG (reference sequence). In DNA form, the CDR3 reads TGTGCCTGGAGGGGAGCAGGGGCTGAAGCTTTCTTT. It translates to CAWRGAGAEAFF.

This sequence joins TRBV5-4 and TRBJ2-5; D possibly corresponds to TRBD1 (7 bases). V was pared by 0 bases and J by 5 bases, with 14 bases between. The length of the CDR3 is 15 residues. The germline gives CDR1 SGHNT, CDR2 YYREEE (reference sequence). The CDR3 protein is CASSLVQGGLETQYF. The CDR3 DNA is TGTGCCAGCAGCTTGGTGCAGGGGGGATTGGAGACCCAGTACTTC.

This chain links TRBV27 with TRBJ1-1, with unresolved D. V lost 5 bases and J lost 0, with 16 bases in between. This CDR3 is 16 amino acids long. Germline V gene lookup returns CDR1 MNHEY and CDR2 SMNVEV (reference sequence). The CDR3 region is CASSPRGLDMNTEAFF. CDR3 in DNA: TGTGCCAGCAGTCCCCGAGGGCTAGACATGAACACTGAAGCTTTCTTT.

This chain links TRBV27 with TRBJ2-5; 10 nucleotides line up with TRBD1. The germline V gene has CDR1 MNHEY and CDR2 SMNVEV (reference sequence). V was pared by 7 bases and J by 2 bases, with 7 bases of the junction left unmatched. This CDR3 contains 15 residues. This chain's CDR3 is CASKPGTGVQETQYF. CDR3 sequence (DNA): TGTGCCAGCAAGCCCGGGACAGGGGTTCAAGAGACCCAGTACTTC.

The J gene is TRBJ1-5, the V gene TRBV2; D is undetermined. There are 15 residues in the CDR3. V was pared by 0 bases and J by 2 bases, with 8 bases between. Germline assignment: CDR1 SNHLY and CDR2 FYNNEI. CDR3 residues: CASSEARSGNQPQHF. The CDR3 bases are TGTGCCAGCAGTGAAGCTCGGTCAGGCAATCAGCCCCAGCATTTT.

The chain recombines TRBV12-3 or TRBV12-4 with TRBJ1-2; no clear D. Trimming took off 8 bases at V and 4 bases at J, with 11 bases between the two ends. The CDR3 covers 12 residues. The CDR3 DNA sequence: TGTGCCAGCTTTGCTGGTGGCTATGGCTACACCTTC. Protein sequence: CASFAGGYGYTF.

V usage is TRBV27 and J usage is TRBJ2-7; TRBD1 agrees at 8 bases. V shed 4 bases and J 5 bases; nucleotides not matched to a gene: 10. Germline V CDR1 and CDR2: MNHEY, SMNVEV (reference sequence). This CDR3 comprises 15 residues. The CDR3 region is CASSSADRESNEQYF. The CDR3 nucleotides read TGTGCCAGCAGTTCGGCGGACAGGGAGAGTAACGAGCAGTACTTC.

The chain uses TRBV30 and TRBJ2-5, with D hard to call. Germline loops: CDR1 GTSNPN, CDR2 SVGIG (reference sequence). The CDR3 consists of 11 residues. V lost 7 bases to trimming and J lost 4 bases, with 10 bases between them. CDR3 DNA sequence: TGTGCCTTGGGCCTGGGAGAGACCCAGTACTTC. It encodes CALGLGETQYF.

The count of this clonotype is one. V and J are TRBV25-1 and TRBJ1-2, with D possibly being TRBD1 (5 bases). Germline values: CDR1 MGHDK, CDR2 SYGVNS. Trimming took off 1 base at V and 4 bases at J, with 10 bases between the two ends. The CDR3 length is 14 residues. The CDR3 loop is CASSEWGSTYGYTF. The DNA for the CDR3 is TGTGCCAGCAGTGAATGGGGCAGCACCTATGGCTACACCTTC.

V gene TRBV6-1 combines with J gene TRBJ2-2; a possible D gene is TRBD2 (6 bases). CDR3 length: 15 residues. The V gene lost 0 bases and the J gene lost 7 bases, with 12 bases spanning the gap. Germline V gene lookup returns CDR1 MNHNS and CDR2 SASEGT. CDR3 nucleotide sequence: TGTGCCAGCAGTGAAGCAACGGGACTTAGCGGGGAGCTGTTTTTT. Its protein is CASSEATGLSGELFF.

V is TRBV7-9 and J is TRBJ2-5, with TRBD1 matching 7 bases. Germline CDR1 is SEHNR and CDR2 is FQNEAQ (reference sequence). The CDR3 is 11 amino acids. Trimming at V came to 5 bases and at J to 11 bases, leaving 5 bases not matched to a gene. The CDR3 coding sequence is TGTGCCAGCAGCCCAGGGACAGCGCAGTACTTC. Translation: CASSPGTAQYF.

This sequence joins TRBV12-3 or TRBV12-4 and TRBJ1-1; a possible D gene is TRBD1 (6 bases). The CDR3 contains 15 residues. V lost 3 bases, J lost 1 base, and 12 bases lay in between. CDR3 sequence reads: CASSLGVTGNTEAFF. CDR3 DNA sequence: TGTGCCAGCAGTTTGGGTGTGACAGGGAACACTGAAGCTTTCTTT.

This clonotype was detected a few times. This chain joins TRBV27 and TRBJ2-3; D is unclear. CDR3 length: 15 amino acids. Trimming removed 0 bases at V and 2 bases at J, with 9 bases between. The germline V gene encodes CDR1 MNHEY and CDR2 SMNVEV (reference sequence). For the CDR3, the DNA is TGTGCCAGCAGTTTATCCCCGACCTCCACAGATACGCAGTATTTT. The encoded protein is CASSLSPTSTDTQYF.